The 23 T cell receptor beta chains presented below share a single source sample, sequenced in a study of cytomegalovirus exposure and HLA in healthy donors. The assay was immunoSEQ multiplex PCR, and TCRdb's table has in-frame clones only and misses some. Here the sample spans some 140,000 clones, over 80% being singletons. The sequenced material came from PBMCs. The receptor source for this set is a woman aged 25-40 years in good health and CMV-seropositive.

This chain joins TRBV5-5 and TRBJ2-7; 8 bases agree with TRBD1. CDR3 length: 15 residues. The V segment lost 0 bases and the J segment 0 bases; nucleotides outside the gene matches: 2. Germline loops: CDR1 SGHKS, CDR2 YYEKEE (reference sequence). CDR3 in DNA: TGTGCCAGCAGCTTGGGGACAGGGCTCTCCTACGAGCAGTACTTC. Its translation: CASSLGTGLSYEQYF. Based on the CDR3 plus reference TRBV5-5 and TRBJ2-7, the full variable domain is DAGVTQSPTHLIKTRGQQVTLRCSPISGHKSVSWYQQVLGQGPQFIFQYYEKEERGRGNFPDRFSARQFPNYSSELNVNALLLGDSALYLCASSLGTGLSYEQYFGPGTRLTVT.

V is TRBV9 and J is TRBJ2-1; D call uncertain. This CDR3 has 15 amino acids. The V end lost 0 bases, the J end lost 3 bases, and 10 bases lay between the germline ends. The germline gives CDR1 SGDLS, CDR2 YYNGEE. CDR3 loop: CASSVALAHYNEQFF. CDR3 nucleotide sequence: TGTGCCAGCAGCGTAGCTCTGGCACACTACAATGAGCAGTTCTTC. Supplemented by reference TRBV9 and TRBJ2-1, the full variable domain reads DSGVTQTPKHLITATGQRVTLRCSPRSGDLSVYWYQQSLDQGLQFLIQYYNGEERAKGNILERFSAQQFPDLHSELNLSSLELGDSALYFCASSVALAHYNEQFFGPGTRLTVL.

The chain has TRBV18 and TRBJ1-2; D gene unclear. Germline V gene data show CDR1 as KGHSH and CDR2 as LQKENI. The CDR3 is 14 residues long. The V end lost 3 bases, the J end lost 8 bases, and 16 bases lay between the germline ends. Here the CDR3 reads CASSPQTTTKGYTF. CDR3 DNA: TGTGCCAGCTCACCTCAGACAACCACCAAGGGCTACACCTTC.

DNA of the CDR3: TGTGCCAGTACCGACAGGTCGCCTAACTATGGCTACACCTTC. Translation: CASTDRSPNYGYTF. The chain uses TRBV19 and TRBJ1-2, with D perhaps matching TRBD1 (6 bases). V lost 7 bases to trimming and J lost 0 bases, with 12 bases between them. The CDR3 totals 14 residues. From germline, CDR1 is LNHDA and CDR2 SQIVND (reference sequence).

CDR3 sequence: CASSTADRGDGYTF. Here the CDR3 DNA reads TGTGCCAGTAGTACCGCGGACAGGGGCGATGGCTACACCTTC. This rearrangement joins TRBV19 to TRBJ1-2, with TRBD1 matching 9 bases. The CDR3 contains 14 residues. Losses at the gene ends were 4 bases for V and 6 bases for J; bases not matched to a gene: 6. The germline gives CDR1 LNHDA, CDR2 SQIVND (reference sequence).

This chain joins TRBV11-2 and TRBJ2-2, with a tentative D call TRBD2 (6 bases). The CDR3 totals 17 residues. CDR1 and CDR2 from the germline V gene are SGHAT and FQNNGV. Trimming stripped 1 base from V and 0 bases from J, with 12 bases between. Written as DNA, the CDR3 is TGTGCCAGCAGCTTAGGGAGTAGCGGTCCGAACACCGGGGAGCTGTTTTTT. It is translated as CASSLGSSGPNTGELFF. Drawing the rest from reference TRBV11-2 and TRBJ2-2, the complete variable domain is EAGVAQSPRYKIIEKRQSVAFWCNPISGHATLYWYQQILGQGPKLLIQFQNNGVVDDSQLPKDRFSAERLKGVDSTLKIQPAKLEDSAVYLCASSLGSSGPNTGELFFGEGSRLTVL.

The rearrangement joins TRBV11-2 to TRBJ2-5; tentative D call: TRBD1 (6 bases). The V gene's germline CDR1 is SGHAT and CDR2 FQNNGV. V lost 5 bases and J 3 bases, leaving 13 bases between the germline ends. CDR3 length: 14 amino acids. Here the CDR3 reads CASSPGRGKETQYF. The CDR3 DNA reads as TGTGCCAGCAGCCCGGGAAGGGGGAAAGAGACCCAGTACTTC.

The chain links TRBV29-1 to TRBJ2-5; 11 bases align to TRBD2. This CDR3 region has 17 residues. The V segment lost 6 bases and the J segment 4 bases; nucleotides outside the gene matches: 16. Germline V gives CDR1 SQVTM, CDR2 ANQGSEA. CDR3 coding DNA: TGCAGCGTATATTCCCCCTCTAGCGGGGGGCCCCGAGAGACCCAGTACTTC. Translation gives CSVYSPSSGGPRETQYF.

The chain couples TRBV5-1 to TRBJ2-5; 8 positions agree with TRBD2. CDR1 and CDR2 (germline): SGHRS, YFSETQ. The CDR3 is 16 residues long. The junction had 9 bases not matched to a gene; V was cut back by 0 bases and J by 5 bases. The CDR3 here is CASSLAGGGPGETQYF. In DNA form, the CDR3 reads TGCGCCAGCAGCTTGGCGGGCGGGGGGCCGGGGGAGACCCAGTACTTC.

This sequence joins TRBV18 and TRBJ2-2, with D unclear. Germline V gene data show CDR1 as KGHSH and CDR2 as LQKENI. The CDR3 totals 14 residues. V was clipped by 5 bases and J by 0 bases, with 7 bases between them. CDR3 bases: TGTGCCAGCTCAGCACAGCCGAACACCGGGGAGCTGTTTTTT. This translates into CASSAQPNTGELFF.

The CDR3 bases are TGTGCCAGCAGCTTAGCGCTTCGGGACAGGGGGGAAAAACTGTTTTTT. It translates to CASSLALRDRGEKLFF. The V call is TRBV7-6, the J call TRBJ1-4, with TRBD1 matching over 11 bases. After removal of 0 bases from V and 8 bases from J, the junction contained 5 bases not matched to a gene. The CDR3 spans 16 residues. CDR1 SGHVS and CDR2 FNYEAQ come from the germline V gene. Full variable domain (outside the CDR3, taken from reference TRBV7-6 and TRBJ1-4): GAGVSQSPRYKVTKRGQDVALRCDPISGHVSLYWYRQALGQGPEFLTYFNYEAQQDKSGLPNDRFSAERPEGSISTLTIQRTEQRDSAMYRCASSLALRDRGEKLFFGSGTQLSVL.

The chain has TRBV25-1 and TRBJ2-1, with TRBD1 matching over 9 bases. Germline assignment: CDR1 MGHDK and CDR2 SYGVNS. The CDR3 totals 15 residues. The V segment lost 4 bases and the J segment 8 bases; nucleotides outside the gene matches: 9. The CDR3 region has the DNA TGTGCCAGCAGTGCGGGACAGGGTGCGTACGATGAGCAGTTCTTC. Protein: CASSAGQGAYDEQFF.

This sequence joins TRBV5-4 and TRBJ1-1; D might be TRBD1 (6 bases). The CDR3 extends over 17 amino acids. The V end lost 4 bases, the J end lost 1 base, and 20 bases lay between the germline ends. Germline CDR1 and CDR2: SGHNT and YYREEE (reference sequence). The CDR3 is CASSTATQGTRNTEAFF. CDR3 nucleotides: TGTGCCAGCAGCACCGCAACACAGGGTACTAGGAACACTGAAGCTTTCTTT.

This rearrangement joins TRBV5-1 to TRBJ2-7; a weak D match, TRBD1 (5 bases). Per germline, CDR1 SGHRS and CDR2 YFSETQ. Trimming cost V 0 bases and J 2 bases, with 15 bases left between them. The CDR3 consists of 16 residues. CDR3 sequence reads: CASSLGWSGQAYEQYF. In DNA form, the CDR3 reads TGCGCCAGCAGCTTGGGGTGGTCAGGGCAAGCCTACGAGCAGTACTTC.

This clone occurred once. This chain links TRBV5-1 with TRBJ1-2; no firm D call. The CDR3 has 14 amino acids. Germline loops: CDR1 SGHRS, CDR2 YFSETQ. Trimming left V 0 bases short and J 4 bases short, with 10 bases between. DNA of the CDR3: TGCGCCAGCAGCTTGGGGTACACGCTCTATGGCTACACCTTC. Translated: CASSLGYTLYGYTF. The full variable domain, with the rest looked up from reference TRBV5-1 and TRBJ1-2, is KAGVTQTPRYLIKTRGQQVTLSCSPISGHRSVSWYQQTPGQGLQFLFEYFSETQRNKGNFPGRFSGRQFSNSRSEMNVSTLELGDSALYLCASSLGYTLYGYTFGSGTRLTVV.

The V call is TRBV28, the J call TRBJ1-2; TRBD1 aligns across 8 bases. The CDR3 is 15 residues long. V lost 4 bases and J lost 4; bases outside the gene matches: 8. Germline CDR1 MDHEN, CDR2 SYDVKM. CDR3 coding DNA: TGTGCCAGCAGTTCGCTAGGACAGGGCGGCTATGGCTACACCTTC. Residues: CASSSLGQGGYGYTF.

In DNA, the CDR3 is TGTGCCAGCAGCGCAGGACAGGGCGGCGAGACCCAGTACTTC. Protein: CASSAGQGGETQYF. The genes are TRBV9 and TRBJ2-5, with 8 bases lining up with TRBD1. Germline trimming cut 3 bases from V and 5 bases from J; bases unmatched to any gene: 6. Germline assignment: CDR1 SGDLS and CDR2 YYNGEE. This CDR3 has 14 residues.

The chain combines TRBV11-2 with TRBJ2-6; perhaps TRBD1 as D (6 bases). This CDR3 has 18 amino acids. V lost 5 bases, J lost 0 bases, and 17 bases lay in between. Looked up from germline, CDR1 is SGHAT and CDR2 is FQNNGV. Here the CDR3 reads CASSVGDRFRSGANVLTF. CDR3 DNA: TGTGCCAGCAGCGTAGGTGACAGGTTTCGCTCTGGGGCCAACGTCCTGACTTTC.

The chain carries TRBV5-1 and TRBJ2-7; TRBD2 matches 11 bases. The CDR3 runs 16 residues. The germline V gene encodes CDR1 SGHRS and CDR2 YFSETQ. Trimming at V came to 4 bases and at J to 0 bases, leaving 6 bases not matched to a gene. As DNA, the CDR3 is TGCGCCAGCAGCCCGATGACTAGCGGGGTCTCCTACGAGCAGTACTTC. This encodes CASSPMTSGVSYEQYF.

The CDR3 sequence is CASSLLEWYSNQPQHF. The DNA for the CDR3 is TGTGCCAGCAGTTTATTAGAGTGGTATAGCAATCAGCCCCAGCATTTT. The chain joins TRBV28 to TRBJ1-5; D is unresolved. The CDR3 spans 16 residues. Trimming left V 1 base short and J 0 bases short, with 10 bases between. Per germline, CDR1 MDHEN and CDR2 SYDVKM.

This clone has only one observation. J is TRBJ2-1 and V is TRBV5-3; D unresolved. TRBV5-3 is labeled an ORF, and its function is uncertain. The length of the CDR3 is 15 residues. Trimming left V 0 bases short and J 0 bases short, with 7 bases between. The CDR3 bases are TGTGCCAGAAGCTTGGACTCTAGCTCCTACAATGAGCAGTTCTTC. The encoded protein is CARSLDSSSYNEQFF.

The chain employs TRBV1 and TRBJ1-5; the table's D call, TRBD1, was not checked against the DNA. TRBV1 is a listed pseudogene. The CDR3 has 15 amino acids. Written as DNA, the CDR3 is TGCACCAGCAGCCAAGTGAGACAGGGGGTTCAGCCCCAGCATTTT. As protein: CTSSQVRQGVQPQHF.

The table lists this clone with a few counts. Written as DNA, the CDR3 is TGCGCCAGCAGCGAACAGGGGGGTACTGAAGCTTTCTTT. It codes for CASSEQGGTEAFF. The chain couples TRBV5-1 to TRBJ1-1; 8 bases fit TRBD1. The CDR3 runs 13 residues. Germline values: CDR1 SGHRS, CDR2 YFSETQ. V was pared by 4 bases and J by 5 bases, with 4 bases of the junction left unmatched.